These T cell receptor beta chains were read from a single sample in a study of T cell responses to AZD1222 COVID-19 vaccine. Here immunoSEQ multiplex PCR was the method, and the copy in TCRdb shows in-frame clones only, minus some. The sample gives over 100,000 clones, about 86% of which show up once; around 12% is in the top ten. Sample: peripheral blood, taken on day 0 of AZD1222 vaccination. The receptor set was obtained from an adult in good health. Both conserved end residues are part of each CDR3. A D gene is named only where the DNA matches it firmly. The size entry is marked missing in some rows and otherwise reads once, few, many or a size class.

TRBV6-1	NA	TRBD1	TRBJ1-1	TGTGCCAGCAGTGGGCGCTGGGACAGGAGGGTCGGTGAAGCTTTCTTT	CASSGRWDRRVGEAFF
TRBV7-8	once	TRBD1	TRBJ1-2	TGTGCCAGCAGCTTAGACCCCGGGACAGGTTATGGCTACACCTTC	CASSLDPGTGYGYTF
TRBV10-3	NA	TRBD1	TRBJ1-2	TGTGCCATCAGTGAGTCGGGGACAGCGCTCGATGGCTACACCTTC	CAISESGTALDGYTF
TRBV7-8	NA	NA	TRBJ1-5	TGTGCCAGCAGCTTGGGTCGTCGGGATCAGCCCCAGCATTTT	CASSLGRRDQPQHF
TRBV6-2/TRBV6-3	NA	NA	TRBJ1-1	TGTGCCAGCAGTTACAGGGTAACGAACACTGAAGCTTTCTTT	CASSYRVTNTEAFF
TRBV2	once	NA	TRBJ1-2	TGTGCCAGCAGTGATAGTCTTCGAGGCGGCTACACCTTC	CASSDSLRGGYTF
TRBV6-2/TRBV6-3	once	NA	TRBJ1-2	TGTGCCAGCAGTTACACCGAACAGGGCTGGGATGGCTACACCTTC	CASSYTEQGWDGYTF
TRBV7-8	NA	TRBD1	TRBJ2-7	TGTGCCAGCAGCTCGCGGGGGACAGGGTCCCACGAGCAGTACTTC	CASSSRGTGSHEQYF
TRBV10-3	NA	NA	TRBJ2-1	TGTGCCATCATGTTCTCCCCAGACTCCTACAATGAGCAGTTCTTC	CAIMFSPDSYNEQFF
TRBV2	few	NA	TRBJ2-1	TGTGCCAGCAGCGTAGTAGGGAACCAGTTCTTC	CASSVVGNQFF
TRBV28	NA	TRBD2	TRBJ2-1	TGTGCCAGCAGTGTACTAGCGGGAGCGATCGTCGGGCAGTTCTTC	CASSVLAGAIVGQFF
TRBV3-1/TRBV3-2	NA	NA	TRBJ1-2	TGTGCCAGCAGCCCGGGTAGCAACTGGTACACCTTC	CASSPGSNWYTF
TRBV6-6	NA	TRBD1	TRBJ2-1	TGTGCCAGCAGCTCAGGGGGCGCAGTGATGTACGGTACTTACAATGAGCAGTTCTTC	CASSSGGAVMYGTYNEQFF
TRBV3-1/TRBV3-2	NA	TRBD1	TRBJ1-1	TGTGCCAGCAGCCAACAGGGGGCGAACACTGAAGCTTTCTTT	CASSQQGANTEAFF
TRBV19	NA	NA	TRBJ2-7	TGTGCCAGTAGTAGGGAAATTGACAGATCCTACGAGCAGTACTTC	CASSREIDRSYEQYF
TRBV24-1	NA	NA	TRBJ2-1	TGTGCCACCAGTGTCCACGTCGGCAGTTACAATGAGCAGTTCTTC	CATSVHVGSYNEQFF
TRBV7-2	NA	NA	TRBJ1-1	TGTGCCAGCAGCCAAGTGGAGGCGACTGAAGCTTTCTTT	CASSQVEATEAFF
TRBV7-3	NA	NA	TRBJ2-7	TGTGCCAGCAGCTTAATGGGAGTTCAATCCTACGAGCAGTACTTC	CASSLMGVQSYEQYF
TRBV6-6	NA	NA	TRBJ2-1	TGTGCCAGCAGTAAACTAGTAGGCAATGAGCAGTTCTTC	CASSKLVGNEQFF
TRBV7-3	NA	NA	TRBJ1-1	TGTGCCAGCAGCTTAATAGGTGGGGCCACTGAAGCTTTCTTT	CASSLIGGATEAFF
TRBV5-8	NA	TRBD2	TRBJ2-1	TGTGCCAGCAGCCGGCCTCAGCGGGGTCATGAGCAGTTCTTC	CASSRPQRGHEQFF
TRBV19	once	NA	TRBJ1-1	TGTGCCAGTAGGGCAGGGTTTTTCACTGAAGCTTTCTTT	CASRAGFFTEAFF
TRBV2	once	NA	TRBJ2-3	TGTGCCAGCAGTGCTCTGGGTATGGACAGCAAAGCAGATACGCAGTATTTT	CASSALGMDSKADTQYF
TRBV7-9	NA	NA	TRBJ2-7	TGTGCCAGCAGCATCGGCGGGTGGGACGAGCAGTACTTC	CASSIGGWDEQYF
TRBV6-4	NA	NA	TRBJ1-2	TGTGCCAGCAGTGACTCGGGGGGAGACGGCTACACCTTC	CASSDSGGDGYTF
TRBV27	NA	TRBD1	TRBJ2-7	TGTGCCAGCAGCCCTCAGGGGGCTGGCTACGAGCAGTACTTC	CASSPQGAGYEQYF
TRBV5-6	NA	NA	TRBJ1-4	TGTGCCAGCACCACAGAGGGAGCTAATGAAAAACTGTTTTTT	CASTTEGANEKLFF
TRBV7-6	once	NA	TRBJ2-2	TGTGCCAGCAGCTATTCGGCGAACACCGGGGAGCTGTTTTTT	CASSYSANTGELFF
TRBV3-1/TRBV3-2	NA	TRBD1	TRBJ2-5	TGTGCCAGCAGCCTCTCCGGGACAGGGGGCGGGAGCCAGTACTTC	CASSLSGTGGGSQYF
TRBV19	NA	NA	TRBJ2-1	TGTGCCAGTAGTATAGCCTACAATGAGCAGTTCTTC	CASSIAYNEQFF